A single sample is the source of the 20 T cell receptor beta chains below, sequenced in a study of blood T cell repertoires in COVID-19. Assay used: immunoSEQ multiplex PCR; TCRdb lists only in-frame clones, some missing. The data show under 200,000 clones, approximately 81% seen once. The sequenced sample consisted of peripheral blood. The source of these receptors is a woman in her seventies with COVID-19, enrolled during active disease.

This clone was seen only once. V usage is TRBV5-6 and J usage is TRBJ1-2, with 7 bases aligning to TRBD1. This CDR3 is 15 amino acids long. Germline lookup yields CDR1 SGHDT and CDR2 YYEEEE. V gave up 5 bases and J gave up 4 bases; unmatched junction bases: 11. The CDR3 here is CASRRDSLLFYGYTF. The CDR3 DNA sequence: TGTGCCAGCAGACGGGACAGCCTCCTTTTCTATGGCTACACCTTC. Based on the CDR3 plus reference TRBV5-6 and TRBJ1-2, the full variable domain is DAGVTQSPTHLIKTRGQQVTLRCSPKSGHDTVSWYQQALGQGPQFIFQYYEEEERQRGNFPDRFSGHQFPNYSSELNVNALLLGDSALYLCASRRDSLLFYGYTFGSGTRLTVV.

The rearrangement links TRBV7-2 to TRBJ2-3, with TRBD2 identical over 12 bases. The V segment lost 2 bases and the J segment 4 bases; nucleotides outside the gene matches: 4. The CDR3 runs to 16 residues. The V gene's germline CDR1 is SGHTA and CDR2 FQGNSA. CDR3 region: CASSLRLAGVPDTQYF. Written as DNA, the CDR3 is TGTGCCAGCAGCTTACGACTAGCGGGAGTCCCAGATACGCAGTATTTT.

This rearrangement joins TRBV13 to TRBJ1-3; D is unresolved. The V gene's germline CDR1 is PRHDT and CDR2 FYEKMQ (reference sequence). CDR3 size: 14 residues. Trimming removed 5 bases from V and 0 bases from J, with 8 bases in between. The CDR3 sequence: CASSQQSSGNTIYF. The CDR3 DNA is TGTGCCAGCAGCCAACAGTCCTCTGGAAACACCATATATTTT.

The V and J genes are TRBV27 and TRBJ2-1, with D tentatively TRBD2 (6 bases). The CDR3 is 15 amino acids. Germline V gene lookup returns CDR1 MNHEY and CDR2 SMNVEV (reference sequence). V gave up 4 bases and J gave up 4 bases, with 14 bases separating them. The DNA for the CDR3 is TGTGCCAGCAGTTACCTGATTAGCGGATACAATGAGCAGTTCTTC. It is translated as CASSYLISGYNEQFF.

The rearrangement joins TRBV6-1 to TRBJ2-7; a possible D gene is TRBD1 (6 bases). The V gene's germline CDR1 is MNHNS and CDR2 SASEGT. The CDR3 extends over 12 amino acids. DNA of the CDR3: TGTGCCAGCAGAGAAGGGACATTCGAGCAGTACGTC. It translates to CASREGTFEQYV.

The J gene is TRBJ2-3, the V gene TRBV19; 9 bases are a match to TRBD2. Germline CDR1 reads LNHDA; CDR2 reads SQIVND (reference sequence). This CDR3 is 13 amino acids long. The V gene end was trimmed by 8 bases and the J gene end by 4 bases; junction bases not matched to a gene: 4. Written as DNA, the CDR3 is TGTGCCAGTTTAACTAGCGGGTCAGATACGCAGTATTTT. This sequence encodes CASLTSGSDTQYF. Based on the CDR3 plus reference TRBV19 and TRBJ2-3, the full variable domain is DGGITQSPKYLFRKEGQNVTLSCEQNLNHDAMYWYRQDPGQGLRLIYYSQIVNDFQKGDIAEGYSVSREKKESFPLTVTSAQKNPTAFYLCASLTSGSDTQYFGPGTRLTVL.

The chain combines TRBV18 with TRBJ1-4; D is unclear. The CDR3 covers 15 residues. The germline V gene has CDR1 KGHSH and CDR2 LQKENI. V lost 0 bases to trimming and J lost 2 bases, with 7 bases between them. CDR3 nucleotide sequence: TGTGCCAGCTCACCACCCGGGAATACTAATGAAAAACTGTTTTTT. It codes for CASSPPGNTNEKLFF.

A note on this clone: The junction does not match germline at one end; this may be a read error. The J gene is TRBJ1-4, the V gene TRBV18; no clear D. The CDR3 covers 13 residues. Germline CDR1 reads KGHSH; CDR2 reads LQKENI. The CDR3: CASSPGTNEKLFF. The CDR3 bases are TGTGCCAGCTCACCAGGTACTAACGAAAAACTGTTTTTT.

A remark on this clone: The sample contains more than one DNA sequence encoding this CDR3. The chain carries TRBV27 and TRBJ1-5, with a possible D match to TRBD1 (6 bases). Germline CDR1 MNHEY, CDR2 SMNVEV (reference sequence). This CDR3 comprises 13 residues. V was pared by 8 bases and J by 3 bases, with 11 bases between. The CDR3 reads CASSPGVNQPQHF. The CDR3 nucleotides are TGTGCCAGCTCCCCAGGGGTCAATCAGCCCCAGCATTTT.

V and J are TRBV19 and TRBJ1-5; 10 bases are a match to TRBD1. J was trimmed by 4 bases and V by 5 bases; bases with no gene match: 11. The CDR3 extends over 17 amino acids. CDR1 LNHDA and CDR2 SQIVND come from the germline V gene (reference sequence). The CDR3 here is CASSQIPGQGRNQPQHF. For the CDR3, the DNA is TGTGCCAGTAGTCAGATACCGGGACAGGGGAGAAATCAGCCCCAGCATTTT.

In DNA form, the CDR3 reads TGCGCCAGCAGCATAACAAATTCACAGGGGAATGAAGCTTTCTTT. This encodes CASSITNSQGNEAFF. The chain joins TRBV5-1 to TRBJ1-1; 7 positions match TRBD1. Unmatched junction bases numbered 13, after V lost 4 bases and J lost 7 bases. The germline gives CDR1 SGHRS, CDR2 YFSETQ. This CDR3 is built from 15 residues.

V usage is TRBV5-1 and J usage is TRBJ2-2; tentatively, D is TRBD1 (5 bases). The V end lost 1 base, the J end lost 3 bases, and 7 bases lay between the germline ends. Per the germline V gene, CDR1 is SGHRS and CDR2 is YFSETQ. CDR3 length equals 14 residues. In nucleotides, the CDR3 is TGCGCCAGCAGCTTGATAGGGGACACCGGGGAGCTGTTTTTT. It is translated as CASSLIGDTGELFF.

This chain connects TRBV5-1 to TRBJ2-7; TRBD1 might be the D (5 bases). The CDR3 has 13 amino acids. CDR1 and CDR2 from the germline V gene are SGHRS and YFSETQ. Trimming took 1 base from V and 6 from J, leaving 11 bases between them. The CDR3 DNA is TGCGCCAGCAGCTTGATGGCAGGGTCCGAGCAGTACGTC. Translated, it gives CASSLMAGSEQYV.

V is TRBV3-1 (or the pseudogene TRBV3-2) and J is TRBJ2-2; D call uncertain. The ends were cut back, 1 base at V and 5 bases at J, with 8 bases in the middle. Germline CDR1 and CDR2: LGHDT and YNNKEL (reference sequence). The CDR3 is 14 residues long. CDR3 coding DNA: TGTGCCAGCAGCCAAGTAATCTTTACCGGGGAGCTGTTTTTT. Protein sequence: CASSQVIFTGELFF.

This chain joins TRBV6-2 or TRBV6-3 and TRBJ2-7; 8 nucleotides align to TRBD2. The CDR3 contains 17 residues. The V and J ends lost 0 bases and 0 bases, in that order; junction bases with no gene match: 7. The germline V gene encodes CDR1 MNHEY and CDR2 SVGEGT. This chain's CDR3 is CASSYSLSGSFSYEQYF. CDR3 DNA: TGTGCCAGCAGTTACTCCCTCAGCGGGAGCTTCTCCTACGAGCAGTACTTC.

The V call is TRBV19, the J call TRBJ2-7, with 7 positions matching TRBD1. CDR3 length equals 14 residues. Germline CDR1 and CDR2: LNHDA and SQIVND (reference sequence). The V gene end was trimmed by 6 bases and the J gene end by 2 bases; junction bases not matched to a gene: 7. The CDR3 here is CASRLRTGTYEQYF. DNA for the CDR3: TGTGCCAGTAGACTTCGGACAGGCACCTACGAGCAGTACTTC.

This clone has just one count. This CDR3 reads CSAWDTYEQYF. For the CDR3, the DNA is TGCAGTGCGTGGGACACCTACGAGCAGTACTTC. The V call is TRBV20-1, the J call TRBJ2-7; perhaps TRBD1 as D (6 bases). The V end was cut by 6 bases, the J end by 2 bases, with 8 bases between. This CDR3 spans 11 amino acids. In germline, CDR1 is DFQATT, CDR2 SNEGSKA (reference sequence).

This clone was seen more than once but under ten times. The rearrangement joins TRBV29-1 to TRBJ1-1; tentative D call: TRBD1 (5 bases). Germline-derived CDR1 and CDR2 are SQVTM and ANQGSEA. V was cut by 2 bases and J by 6 bases, with 10 bases left in between. This CDR3 is 12 amino acids long. The CDR3: CSVERGIPEAFF. CDR3 coding DNA: TGCAGCGTTGAAAGGGGCATCCCTGAAGCTTTCTTT.

This clone was picked up one time. V and J are TRBV30 and TRBJ1-1; D may be TRBD1 (6 bases). Trimming cost V 5 bases and J 0 bases, with 10 bases left between them. This CDR3 is 13 amino acids long. The germline V gene has CDR1 GTSNPN and CDR2 SVGIG (reference sequence). This chain's CDR3 is CAWDRWMNTEAFF. Written as DNA, the CDR3 is TGTGCCTGGGACAGGTGGATGAACACTGAAGCTTTCTTT.

J is TRBJ1-5 and V is TRBV28; 7 bases agree with TRBD1. Per the germline V gene, CDR1 is MDHEN and CDR2 is SYDVKM. This CDR3 has 14 residues. J was trimmed by 7 bases and V by 3 bases; bases with no gene match: 6. The CDR3 reads CASSFGTVEQPQHF. CDR3 bases: TGTGCCAGCAGTTTTGGGACAGTGGAACAGCCCCAGCATTTT.